The 3 T cell receptor beta chains given below trace back to one sample, sequenced in a study of PD-1 blockade in classical Hodgkin lymphoma. Profiling relied on immunoSEQ multiplex PCR, and the TCRdb table lists in-frame clones only, not all of them. This repertoire shows more than 55,000 clones, 88% found once; its top ten account for over 5%. Autologous stem cell transplantation was followed by relapse in every patient, and brentuximab vedotin exposure varied. Sequenced material: peripheral blood mononuclear cells (PBMCs), taken before the second cycle of nivolumab. Receptors originate from a human donor with classical Hodgkin lymphoma.

The chain couples TRBV5-1 to TRBJ2-6, with D unclear. Trimming cost V 5 bases and J 0 bases, with 9 bases left between them. CDR1 and CDR2 from the germline V gene are SGHRS and YFSETQ. The CDR3 totals 15 residues. CDR3 in DNA: TGCGCCAGCAGTGGAACAAGCTCTGGGGCCAACGTCCTGACTTTC. Its translation: CASSGTSSGANVLTF.

The chain combines TRBV10-2 with TRBJ2-2, with 13 bases aligning to TRBD2. After removal of 2 bases from V and 5 bases from J, the junction contained 8 bases not matched to a gene. The CDR3 consists of 18 residues. Germline V CDR1 and CDR2: WSHSY, SAAADI. CDR3 region: CASSEPTSGGCLTGELFF. Here the CDR3 DNA reads TGCGCCAGCAGTGAGCCGACTAGCGGGGGGTGTCTGACCGGGGAGCTGTTTTTT.

This clone was detected a few times. V usage is TRBV18 and J usage is TRBJ1-1; TRBD1 might be the D (5 bases). The CDR3 covers 15 residues. Germline V gives CDR1 KGHSH, CDR2 LQKENI. V dropped 0 bases and J dropped 0 bases, with 8 bases sitting between them. The CDR3 bases are TGTGCCAGCTCACCACCGCGGGGCCTGAACACTGAAGCTTTCTTT. Its protein product is CASSPPRGLNTEAFF.